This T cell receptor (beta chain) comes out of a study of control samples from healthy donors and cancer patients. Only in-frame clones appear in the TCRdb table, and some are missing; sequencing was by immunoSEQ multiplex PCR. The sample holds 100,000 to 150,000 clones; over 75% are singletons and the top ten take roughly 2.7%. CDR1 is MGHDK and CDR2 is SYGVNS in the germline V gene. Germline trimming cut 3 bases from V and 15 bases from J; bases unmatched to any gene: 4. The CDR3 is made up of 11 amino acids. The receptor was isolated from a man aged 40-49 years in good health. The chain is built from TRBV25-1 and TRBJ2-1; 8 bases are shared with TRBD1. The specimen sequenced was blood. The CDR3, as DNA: TGTGCCAGCAGTGATGGACAGGGCTTGTTCTTC. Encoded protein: CASSDGQGLFF.